The 10 T cell receptor beta chains below were found in one sample sequenced in a study of blood T cell repertoires in COVID-19. Only in-frame clones appear in the TCRdb table, and some are missing; sequencing was by immunoSEQ multiplex PCR. This table holds some 93,000 clones, 65% to 90% found once. Sequencing used peripheral blood. The source of these receptors is a woman of 80 years or more with acute or convalescent COVID-19.

J is TRBJ1-4 and V is TRBV19; a weak D match, TRBD1 (6 bases). There are 15 residues in the CDR3. Germline-derived CDR1 and CDR2 are LNHDA and SQIVND (reference sequence). With 4 bases removed from V and 6 bases from J, the gap between germline ends came to 15 bases. CDR3 residues: CASSSRGGGDEKLFF. The CDR3 bases are TGTGCCAGTAGTAGTCGGGGGGGCGGAGATGAAAAACTGTTTTTT.

CDR3 loop: CASSARQGTNEKLFF. DNA of the CDR3: TGCGCCAGCAGCGCCAGACAGGGAACTAATGAAAAACTGTTTTTT. The chain couples TRBV5-1 to TRBJ1-4; 7 bases are a match to TRBD1. V lost 4 bases to trimming and J lost 1 base; unmatched junction nucleotides: 4. The CDR3 sequence is 15 residues long. CDR1 and CDR2 (germline): SGHRS, YFSETQ.

The gene calls are TRBV5-1 and TRBJ1-4, with D maybe TRBD1 (5 bases). Trimming removed 2 bases from V and 6 bases from J, with 11 bases in between. Germline V CDR1 and CDR2: SGHRS, YFSETQ. The CDR3 runs 14 residues. The CDR3 region has the DNA TGCGCCAGCAGCTTCATGGGGCGAGATGAAAAACTGTTTTTT. Amino acid sequence: CASSFMGRDEKLFF.

This sequence joins TRBV18 and TRBJ1-2, with D possibly being TRBD1 (6 bases). V was clipped by 3 bases and J by 6 bases, with 11 bases between them. The V gene's germline CDR1 is KGHSH and CDR2 LQKENI. The CDR3 is 13 residues long. In DNA form, the CDR3 reads TGTGCCAGCTCACCGCAGGACAGCCATGGCTACACCTTC. Translation: CASSPQDSHGYTF.

This clone was seen a handful of times. The chain links TRBV7-2 to TRBJ1-6, with a tentative D call TRBD1 (5 bases). Trimming pared 1 base from V and 7 bases from J, leaving 11 bases between. CDR1 is SGHTA and CDR2 is FQGNSA in the germline V gene. CDR3 length equals 15 residues. CDR3 protein: CASSLGAGLNSPLHF. Written as DNA, the CDR3 is TGTGCCAGCAGCTTAGGGGCAGGGTTGAATTCACCCCTCCACTTT.

This sequence joins TRBV3-1 (or the pseudogene TRBV3-2) and TRBJ2-2; D unclear. This CDR3 region has 14 residues. Trimming left V 0 bases short and J 5 bases short, with 7 bases between. Germline assignment: CDR1 LGHDT and CDR2 YNNKEL (reference sequence). The CDR3 reads CASSQDSGTGELFF. The DNA of the CDR3 is TGTGCCAGCAGCCAAGATTCCGGTACCGGGGAGCTGTTTTTT.

This chain uses TRBV18 with TRBJ2-5, with 12 bases that match TRBD2. This CDR3 region has 15 residues. Trimming took 8 bases from V and 1 from J; bases not matched to a gene: 5. The germline V gene encodes CDR1 KGHSH and CDR2 LQKENI. The CDR3 sequence is CASTLLAGGQETQYF. CDR3 sequence (DNA): TGTGCCAGCACTTTACTAGCGGGGGGCCAAGAGACCCAGTACTTC.

V usage is TRBV7-9 and J usage is TRBJ2-7, with 8 bases that match TRBD1. The CDR3 sequence is 16 residues long. With 1 base clipped from V and 4 bases from J, the junction kept 9 bases outside the gene matches. The germline V gene encodes CDR1 SEHNR and CDR2 FQNEAQ (reference sequence). CDR3 region: CASSLDYWTGRYEQYF. CDR3 in DNA: TGTGCCAGCAGCTTAGATTATTGGACAGGGAGATACGAGCAGTACTTC.

The chain uses TRBV11-2 and TRBJ2-7, with 12 nucleotides matching TRBD1. The germline CDR1 and CDR2 sequences are SGHAT and FQNNGV. The CDR3 is made up of 15 amino acids. The ends lost 5 bases at V and 6 bases at J; junction bases unmatched: 8. The CDR3 loop is CASSRGTGGPSEQYF. CDR3 sequence (DNA): TGTGCCAGCAGCCGCGGGACAGGGGGCCCCTCCGAGCAGTACTTC.

DNA of the CDR3: TGCGCCAGCAGCTTGGATCGGGAAGAGCAGTACTTC. Translating gives CASSLDREEQYF. The chain uses TRBV5-1 and TRBJ2-7; D perhaps matches TRBD2 (5 bases). V was pared by 0 bases and J by 7 bases, with 8 bases between. The CDR3 has 12 residues. In germline, CDR1 is SGHRS, CDR2 YFSETQ. Together with reference TRBV5-1 and TRBJ2-7, the CDR3 gives the full variable domain: KAGVTQTPRYLIKTRGQQVTLSCSPISGHRSVSWYQQTPGQGLQFLFEYFSETQRNKGNFPGRFSGRQFSNSRSEMNVSTLELGDSALYLCASSLDREEQYFGPGTRLTVT.